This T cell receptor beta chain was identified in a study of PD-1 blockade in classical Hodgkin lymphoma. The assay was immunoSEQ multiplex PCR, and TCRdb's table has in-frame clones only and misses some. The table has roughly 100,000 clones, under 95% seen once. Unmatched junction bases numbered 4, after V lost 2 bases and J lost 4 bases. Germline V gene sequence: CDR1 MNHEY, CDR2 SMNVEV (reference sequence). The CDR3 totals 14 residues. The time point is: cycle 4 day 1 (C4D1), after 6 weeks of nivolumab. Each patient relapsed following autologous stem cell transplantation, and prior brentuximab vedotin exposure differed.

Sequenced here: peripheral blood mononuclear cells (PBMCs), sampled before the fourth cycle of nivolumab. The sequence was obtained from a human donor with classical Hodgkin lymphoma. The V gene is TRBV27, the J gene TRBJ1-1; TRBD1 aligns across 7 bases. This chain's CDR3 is CASSLTGVVTEAFF. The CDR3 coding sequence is TGTGCCAGCAGTTTAACAGGGGTGGTCACTGAAGCTTTCTTT.